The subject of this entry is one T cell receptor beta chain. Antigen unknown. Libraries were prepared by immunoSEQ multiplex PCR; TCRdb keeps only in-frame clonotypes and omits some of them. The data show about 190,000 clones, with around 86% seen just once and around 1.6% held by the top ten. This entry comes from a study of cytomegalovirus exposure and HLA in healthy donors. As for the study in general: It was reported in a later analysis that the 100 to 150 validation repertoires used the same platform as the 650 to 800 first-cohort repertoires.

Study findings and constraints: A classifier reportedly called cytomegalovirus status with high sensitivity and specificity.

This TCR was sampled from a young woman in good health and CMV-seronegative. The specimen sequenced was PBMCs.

The CDR3 nucleotides are TGTGCCAGCAGCTGGGGACAGGGTGCCACTGAAGCTTTCTTT. It is translated as CASSWGQGATEAFF. The gene calls are TRBV5-5 and TRBJ1-1, with 9 bases that match TRBD1. CDR1 and CDR2 (germline): SGHKS, YYEKEE (reference sequence). The ends lost 3 bases at V and 4 bases at J; junction bases unmatched: 4. The CDR3 has 14 residues.